This TCR beta chain is from a study of T cells after yellow fever vaccination. The CDR3 covers 14 residues. Trimming took 2 bases from V and 4 from J, leaving 11 bases between them. Germline V gene sequence: CDR1 SGHAT, CDR2 FQNNGV. This clonotype has a count of ten or more. The TCR cDNA carried a universal primer site and UMIs from 5'RACE template switching. TCRdb called the 5' RACE reads again in MiXCR, with one record for every CDR3 protein. The table records tens of thousands of distinct CDR3 sequences, 3% to 4% of them present only once. This specimen was PBMCs, either bulk or a sorted T-cell subset (CD4+, CD8+, memory, or dextramer-sorted; not recorded which), taken roughly seven weeks after the first yellow fever vaccination. This clonotype originated in a man aged 18 to 30 who received the YFV17D yellow fever vaccine. The chain recombines TRBV11-2 with TRBJ1-1; a possible D gene is TRBD1 (5 bases). This chain's CDR3 is CASSLYGGSTEAFF. DNA for the CDR3: TGTGCCAGCAGCTTATACGGGGGTAGCACTGAAGCTTTCTTT. Drawing the rest from reference TRBV11-2 and TRBJ1-1, the complete variable domain is EAGVAQSPRYKIIEKRQSVAFWCNPISGHATLYWYQQILGQGPKLLIQFQNNGVVDDSQLPKDRFSAERLKGVDSTLKIQPAKLEDSAVYLCASSLYGGSTEAFFGQGTRLTVV.